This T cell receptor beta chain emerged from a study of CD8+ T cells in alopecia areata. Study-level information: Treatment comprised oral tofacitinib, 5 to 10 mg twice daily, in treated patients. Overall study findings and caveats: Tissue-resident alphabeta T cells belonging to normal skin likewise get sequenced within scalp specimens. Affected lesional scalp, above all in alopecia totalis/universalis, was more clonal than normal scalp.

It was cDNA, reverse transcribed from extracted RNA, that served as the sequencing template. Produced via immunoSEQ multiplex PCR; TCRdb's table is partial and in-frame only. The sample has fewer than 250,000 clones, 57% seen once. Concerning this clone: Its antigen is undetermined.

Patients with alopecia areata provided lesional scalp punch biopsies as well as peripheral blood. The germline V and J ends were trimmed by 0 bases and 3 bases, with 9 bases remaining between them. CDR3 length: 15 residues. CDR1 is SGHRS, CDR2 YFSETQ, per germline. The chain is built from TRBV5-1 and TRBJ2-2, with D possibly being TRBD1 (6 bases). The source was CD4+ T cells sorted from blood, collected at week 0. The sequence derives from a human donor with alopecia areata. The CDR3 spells CASSLGTADTGELFF. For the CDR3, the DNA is TGCGCCAGCAGCTTGGGGACAGCGGACACCGGGGAGCTGTTTTTT.